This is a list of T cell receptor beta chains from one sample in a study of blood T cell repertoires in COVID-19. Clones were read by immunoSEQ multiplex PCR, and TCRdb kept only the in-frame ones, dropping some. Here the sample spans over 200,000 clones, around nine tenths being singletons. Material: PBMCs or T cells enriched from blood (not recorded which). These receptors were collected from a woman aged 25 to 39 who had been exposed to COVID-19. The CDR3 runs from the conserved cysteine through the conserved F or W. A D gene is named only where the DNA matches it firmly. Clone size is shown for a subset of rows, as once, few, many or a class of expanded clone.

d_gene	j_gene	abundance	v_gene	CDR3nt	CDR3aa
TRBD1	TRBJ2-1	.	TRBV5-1	TGCGCCAGCAGCTGGTCAGGGGGTAACAATGAGCAGTTCTTC	CASSWSGGNNEQFF
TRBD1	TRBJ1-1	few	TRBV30	TGTGCCTGGAGTGTACGGACAGGGGTGGGTACTGAAGCTTTCTTT	CAWSVRTGVGTEAFF
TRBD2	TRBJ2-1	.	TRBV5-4	TGTGCCAGCAGCCCGATGAGTAGCGGGAGTCTATCCTACAATGAGCAGTTCTTC	CASSPMSSGSLSYNEQFF
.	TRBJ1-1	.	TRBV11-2	TGTGCCAGCAGCTACGTTGCAGGGGTGCTAAGGAACACTGAAGCTTTCTTT	CASSYVAGVLRNTEAFF
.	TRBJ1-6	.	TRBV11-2	TGTGCCAGCAGCTTAGATCGGACGGGGAATTCACCCCTCCACTTT	CASSLDRTGNSPLHF
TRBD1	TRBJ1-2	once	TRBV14	TGTGCCAGCAGCCCTGTCGGACAGGGAAAGACCTTC	CASSPVGQGKTF
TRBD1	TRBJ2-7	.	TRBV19	TGTGCCAGTAGTAACCCGGGACAGGGAACCCTCTACGAGCAGTACTTC	CASSNPGQGTLYEQYF
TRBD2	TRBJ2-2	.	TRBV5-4	TGTGCCAGCAGCTTGGGGAGACTAGCGGACACCGGGGAGCTGTTTTTT	CASSLGRLADTGELFF
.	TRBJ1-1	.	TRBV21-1	TGTGCCAGCAACGGCACTGAAGCTTTCTTT	CASNGTEAFF
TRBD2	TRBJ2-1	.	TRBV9	TGTGCCAGCAGCGCTGCTAGCGGGAAATATGAGCAGTTCTTC	CASSAASGKYEQFF
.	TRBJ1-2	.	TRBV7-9	TGTGCCAGCACCCCCTCATCGGGATCTGGCTACACCTTC	CASTPSSGSGYTF
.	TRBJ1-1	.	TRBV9	TGTGCCAGCAGCGTAGCTACTTATGGAGGGCACGAAGCTTTCTTT	CASSVATYGGHEAFF
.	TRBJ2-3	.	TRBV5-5	TGTGCCAGCAGCTTGATAGACTCAGGGGATACGCAGTATTTT	CASSLIDSGDTQYF
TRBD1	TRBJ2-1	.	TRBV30	TGTGCCTGGAGCGAAGTGTGGGACAGAAAATACAATGAGCAGTTCTTC	CAWSEVWDRKYNEQFF
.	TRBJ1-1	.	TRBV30	TGTGCCTGGATCCCCGGGGTGATGAACACTGAAGCTTTCTTT	CAWIPGVMNTEAFF
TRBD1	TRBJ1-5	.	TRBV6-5	TGTGCCAGCAGTCGGACAGGGGAGAAGGGTCAGCCCCAGCATTTT	CASSRTGEKGQPQHF
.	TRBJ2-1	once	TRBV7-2	TGTGCCAGCAGCGAGACTAGGTCCTACAATGAGCAGTTCTTC	CASSETRSYNEQFF
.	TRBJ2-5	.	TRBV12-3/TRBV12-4	TGTGCCAGCACCCCCTCAGGGGAAGAGACCCAGTACTTC	CASTPSGEETQYF
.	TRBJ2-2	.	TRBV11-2	TGTGCCAGCAGCCTTCTAGGCGACACCGGGGAGCTGTTTTTT	CASSLLGDTGELFF
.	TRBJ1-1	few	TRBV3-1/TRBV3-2	TGTGCCAGCAGCCAAGGGGGCACCATGAACACTGAAGCTTTCTTT	CASSQGGTMNTEAFF
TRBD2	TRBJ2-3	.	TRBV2	TGTGCCAGCACTCCGGGACTAGCGGGGAGAAGAGGGTCAGATACGCAGTATTTT	CASTPGLAGRRGSDTQYF
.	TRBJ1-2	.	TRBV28	TGTGCCAGCTTCGGAGGACAGCTCTATGGCTACACCTTC	CASFGGQLYGYTF
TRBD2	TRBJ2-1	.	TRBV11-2	TGTGCCAGCAGCTTGAATGTACTAGCGGGACCTTACAATGAGCAGTTCTTC	CASSLNVLAGPYNEQFF
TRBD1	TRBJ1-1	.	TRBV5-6	TGTGCCAGCAGCTTGGCAAGGGGGCAGTCCGATGAAGCTTTCTTT	CASSLARGQSDEAFF
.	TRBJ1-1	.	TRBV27	TGTGCCAGCAGTTTCGGTGGGAACACTGAAGCTTTCTTT	CASSFGGNTEAFF
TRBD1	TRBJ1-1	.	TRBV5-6	TGTGCCAGCAGCGAGGGGACAGAGAACACTGAAGCTTTCTTT	CASSEGTENTEAFF
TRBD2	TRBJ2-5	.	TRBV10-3	TGTGCCATCAAGGCTAGCGGGGAAGAGACCCAGTACTTC	CAIKASGEETQYF
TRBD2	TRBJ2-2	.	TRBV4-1	TGCGCCAGCAGCCAAGATCAGGGTCTAGCGGACACCGGGGAGCTGTTTTTT	CASSQDQGLADTGELFF
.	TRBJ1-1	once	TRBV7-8	TGTGCCAGCAGCTTCCCGAGGACTGAAGCTTTCTTT	CASSFPRTEAFF
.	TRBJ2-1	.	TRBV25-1	TGTGCCAGCAGTGAATTCTCCCTAGAGGATGAGCAGTTCTTC	CASSEFSLEDEQFF
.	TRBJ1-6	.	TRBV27	TGTGCCAGCAGTAAGGAGGTCTTCTATAATTCACCCCTCCACTTT	CASSKEVFYNSPLHF
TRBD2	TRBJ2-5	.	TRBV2	TGTGCCAGCAGTCGGGACTACCAAATCCAAGAGACCCAGTACTTC	CASSRDYQIQETQYF
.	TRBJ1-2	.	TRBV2	TGTGCCAGCAGCGCTCCAGGGATAGGGGGCTACACCTTC	CASSAPGIGGYTF
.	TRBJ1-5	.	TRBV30	TGTGCCTGGAGTAGCGGAGGGTTGAGCAATCAGCCCCAGCATTTT	CAWSSGGLSNQPQHF
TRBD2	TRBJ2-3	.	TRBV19	TGTGCCAGTAGTATATCTAGCGGGAGCACAGATACGCAGTATTTT	CASSISSGSTDTQYF
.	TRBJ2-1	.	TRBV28	TGTGCCAGCAGTTTAGACGGGAATGAGCAGTTCTTC	CASSLDGNEQFF
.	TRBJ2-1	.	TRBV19	TGTGCCAGTAGTATGAGAGGGGGTCATGGTGTCAATGAGCAGTTCTTC	CASSMRGGHGVNEQFF
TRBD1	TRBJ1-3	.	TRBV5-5	TGTGCCAGCAGCCCGGGACAGATTGGAAACACCATATATTTT	CASSPGQIGNTIYF
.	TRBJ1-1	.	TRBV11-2	TGTGCCAGCAGCTTAGATCTGGGCAAGTTGAACACTGAAGCTTTCTTT	CASSLDLGKLNTEAFF
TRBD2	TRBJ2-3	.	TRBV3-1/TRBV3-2	TGTGCCAGCAGCCACCGGGAGGGAATTCTGGGGCCCAGCACAGATACGCAGTATTTT	CASSHREGILGPSTDTQYF